This T cell receptor beta chain was captured by sequencing in a study of shared clonotypes between healthy human individuals. About the study: Sampling drew on donors who were a couple of women and three men aged 18 to 49.

It was CD45RO-negative cells, positively selected for CCR7, that made up naive CD8 cells, with terminally differentiated effector memory CD45RA+ cells excluded. Whole-study findings and limits: Some clonotypes were shared by all four sorted-subset donors, while others were not shared. The non-shared ones had lower generation probabilities than the shared ones. Naive CD4 clonotype sharing across a handful of donors was 4% to 5%.

Deep-level assay runs were performed. Method: immunoSEQ multiplex PCR; TCRdb's copy keeps in-frame clones and lacks some. The sample shows about 2 million clones, around 96% of them seen only once. This CDR3 contains 16 residues. Per germline, CDR1 SEHNR and CDR2 FQNEAQ (reference sequence). Trimming left V 6 bases short and J 0 bases short, with 17 bases between. Of note for this clone: Its antigen is not known.

The chain is built from TRBV7-9 and TRBJ2-5; D is undetermined. Sequencing was done on a sample of naive CD8+ T cells sorted from blood. The receptor comes from a young man in good health. The CDR3 region is CASSSLERLYQETQYF. CDR3 in DNA: TGTGCCAGCAGTTCCCTTGAGAGGCTCTACCAAGAGACCCAGTACTTC. Variable domain in full (rest from reference TRBV7-9 and TRBJ2-5): DTGVSQNPRHKITKRGQNVTFRCDPISEHNRLYWYRQTLGQGPEFLTYFQNEAQLEKSRLLSDRFSAERPKGSFSTLEIQRTEQGDSAMYLCASSSLERLYQETQYFGPGTRLLVL.